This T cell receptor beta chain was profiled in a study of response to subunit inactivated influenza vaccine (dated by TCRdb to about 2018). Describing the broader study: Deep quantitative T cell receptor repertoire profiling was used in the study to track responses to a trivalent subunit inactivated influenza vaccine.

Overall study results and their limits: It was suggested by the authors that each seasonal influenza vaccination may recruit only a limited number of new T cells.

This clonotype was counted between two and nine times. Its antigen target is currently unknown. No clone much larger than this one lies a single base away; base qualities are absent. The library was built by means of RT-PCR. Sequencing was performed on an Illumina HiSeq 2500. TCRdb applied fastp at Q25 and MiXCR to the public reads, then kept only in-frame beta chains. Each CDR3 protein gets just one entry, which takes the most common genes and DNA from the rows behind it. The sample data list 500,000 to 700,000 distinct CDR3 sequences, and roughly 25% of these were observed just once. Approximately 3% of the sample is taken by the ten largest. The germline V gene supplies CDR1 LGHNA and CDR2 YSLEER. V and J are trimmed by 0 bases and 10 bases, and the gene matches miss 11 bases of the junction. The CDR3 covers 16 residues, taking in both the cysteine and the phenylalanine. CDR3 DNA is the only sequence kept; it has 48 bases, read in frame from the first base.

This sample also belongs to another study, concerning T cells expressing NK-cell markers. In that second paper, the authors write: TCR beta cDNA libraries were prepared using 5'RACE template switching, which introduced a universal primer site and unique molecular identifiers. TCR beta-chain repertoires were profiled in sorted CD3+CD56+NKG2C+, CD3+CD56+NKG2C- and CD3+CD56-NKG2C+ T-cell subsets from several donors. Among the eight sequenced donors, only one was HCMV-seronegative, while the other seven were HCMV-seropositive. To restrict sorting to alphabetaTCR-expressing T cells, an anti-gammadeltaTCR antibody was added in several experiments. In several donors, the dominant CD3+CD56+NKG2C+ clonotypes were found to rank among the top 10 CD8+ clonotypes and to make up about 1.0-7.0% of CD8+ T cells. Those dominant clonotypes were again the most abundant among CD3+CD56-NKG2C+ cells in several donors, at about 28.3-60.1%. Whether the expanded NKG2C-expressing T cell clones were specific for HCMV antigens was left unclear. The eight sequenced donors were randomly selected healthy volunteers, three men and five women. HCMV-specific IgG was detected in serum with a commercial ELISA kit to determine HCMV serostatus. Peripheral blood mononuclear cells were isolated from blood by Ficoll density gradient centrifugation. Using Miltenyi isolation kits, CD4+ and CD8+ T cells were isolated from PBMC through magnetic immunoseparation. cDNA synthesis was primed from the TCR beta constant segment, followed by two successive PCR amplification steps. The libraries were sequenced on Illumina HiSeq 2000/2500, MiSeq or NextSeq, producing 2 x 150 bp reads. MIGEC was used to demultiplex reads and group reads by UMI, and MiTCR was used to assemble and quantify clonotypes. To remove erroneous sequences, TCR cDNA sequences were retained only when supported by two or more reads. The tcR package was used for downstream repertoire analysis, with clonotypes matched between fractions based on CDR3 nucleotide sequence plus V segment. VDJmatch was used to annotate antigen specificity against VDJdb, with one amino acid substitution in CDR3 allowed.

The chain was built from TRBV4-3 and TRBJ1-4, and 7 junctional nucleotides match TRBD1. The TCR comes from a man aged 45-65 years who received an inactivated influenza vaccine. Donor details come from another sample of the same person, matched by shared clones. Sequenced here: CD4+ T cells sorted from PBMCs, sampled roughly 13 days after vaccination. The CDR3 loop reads CASSQEGAGGSGKLFF. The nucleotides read TGCGCCAGCAGCCAAGAAGGGGCAGGGGGAAGTGGAAAACTGTTTTTT.